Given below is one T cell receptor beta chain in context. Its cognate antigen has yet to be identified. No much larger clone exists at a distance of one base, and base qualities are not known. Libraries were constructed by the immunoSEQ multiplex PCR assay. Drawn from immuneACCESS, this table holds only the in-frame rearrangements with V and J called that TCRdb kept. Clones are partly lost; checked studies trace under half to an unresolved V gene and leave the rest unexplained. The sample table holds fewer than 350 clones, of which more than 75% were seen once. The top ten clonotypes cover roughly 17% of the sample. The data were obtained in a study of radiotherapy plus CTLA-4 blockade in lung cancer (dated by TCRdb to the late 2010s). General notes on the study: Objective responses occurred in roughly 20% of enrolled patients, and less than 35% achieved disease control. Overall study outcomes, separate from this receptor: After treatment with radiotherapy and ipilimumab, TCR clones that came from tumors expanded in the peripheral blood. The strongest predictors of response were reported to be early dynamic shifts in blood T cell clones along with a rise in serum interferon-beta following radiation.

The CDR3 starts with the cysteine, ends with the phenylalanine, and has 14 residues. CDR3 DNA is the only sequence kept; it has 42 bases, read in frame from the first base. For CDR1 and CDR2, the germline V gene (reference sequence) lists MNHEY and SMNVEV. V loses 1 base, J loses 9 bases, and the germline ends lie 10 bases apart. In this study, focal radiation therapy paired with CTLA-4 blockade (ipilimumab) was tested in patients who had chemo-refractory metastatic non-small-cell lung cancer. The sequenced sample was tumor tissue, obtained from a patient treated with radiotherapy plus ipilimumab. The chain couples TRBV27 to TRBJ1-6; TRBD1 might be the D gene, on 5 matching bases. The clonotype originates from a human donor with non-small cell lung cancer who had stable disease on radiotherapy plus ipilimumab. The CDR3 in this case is CASSLYAGGSPLHF. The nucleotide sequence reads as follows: TGTGCCAGCAGTTTATACGCGGGGGGTTCACCCCTCCACTTT.